This is a list of T cell receptor beta chains from one sample in a study of PD-1 blockade in classical Hodgkin lymphoma. Some clones are missing from TCRdb's copy, which holds only in-frame ones; the method was immunoSEQ multiplex PCR. This sample has 12,000 or so clones, with roughly 85% found just once. This sample comprised peripheral blood mononuclear cells (PBMCs), obtained at baseline. The receptors shown here come from a human donor with classical Hodgkin lymphoma. Each CDR3 is given with its conserved first and last residue. A D gene is named only where the DNA matches it firmly. Expanded clones get a size class; other rows say once, few or many, or leave the size out.

cdr3_nt | cdr3_aa | j_call | clone_size | v_call | d_call
TGTGCCAGCAGCCTGAGGGAGGAGCAGTTCTTC | CASSLREEQFF | TRBJ2-1 | . | TRBV28 | .
TGTGCCAGCAGCTCGAGCTCCTACAATGAGCAGTTCTTC | CASSSSSYNEQFF | TRBJ2-1 | . | TRBV7-3 | .
TGTGCCAGCAGCGTAACTTGGGGGCACCGCACAGATACGCAGTATTTT | CASSVTWGHRTDTQYF | TRBJ2-3 | . | TRBV9 | .
TGTGCCAGCAGCTTAGGGAGCCTCACCGGGGAGCTGTTTTTT | CASSLGSLTGELFF | TRBJ2-2 | . | TRBV7-3 | .
TGTGCCAGCAGTTGGACAGAGAGTTATGGCTACACCTTC | CASSWTESYGYTF | TRBJ1-2 | . | TRBV28 | .
TGTGCCAGCAGTTTTATAGGCTACGAGCAGTACTTC | CASSFIGYEQYF | TRBJ2-7 | . | TRBV27 | .
TGTGCCTGGATGGGGAATGGGAGCTATGGCTACACCTTC | CAWMGNGSYGYTF | TRBJ1-2 | . | TRBV30 | .
TGTGCCAGCAAATACAAGGGGGGCTACACGACGAATGAAAAACTGTTTTTT | CASKYKGGYTTNEKLFF | TRBJ1-4 | . | TRBV19 | .
TGTGCCAGCAGCTTAGTCGCAGGGGGTAGCACAGATACGCAGTATTTT | CASSLVAGGSTDTQYF | TRBJ2-3 | . | TRBV7-6 | TRBD1
TGTGCCACCAGCAGGGAGAATCAACACTACGAGCAGTACTTC | CATSRENQHYEQYF | TRBJ2-7 | . | TRBV15 | .
TGTGCCAGCAGCGCTGCCGTCGAGCAGTACTTC | CASSAAVEQYF | TRBJ2-7 | . | TRBV7-8 | .
TGTGCCAGCAGTTATTCGTCCTACGAGCAGTACTTC | CASSYSSYEQYF | TRBJ2-7 | . | TRBV6-6 | .
TGCGCCAGCAGCCAGTACACCCTTCTAGCGGGGGGGTACCAAGAGACCCAGTACTTC | CASSQYTLLAGGYQETQYF | TRBJ2-5 | . | TRBV4-3 | TRBD2
TGTGCCATCCATGAGGGTCCTAGAGGCTTGTACGAGCAGTACTTC | CAIHEGPRGLYEQYF | TRBJ2-7 | . | TRBV10-3 | .
TGCGCCAGCAGCGCACGGGGGGGAGGAGATACGCAGTATTTT | CASSARGGGDTQYF | TRBJ2-3 | . | TRBV4-3 | TRBD2
TGCAGCGTTGACCTAGCGGGAGAGTACGAGCAGTACTTC | CSVDLAGEYEQYF | TRBJ2-7 | . | TRBV29-1 | TRBD2
TGTGCCAGCAGCCACAGGGGGCTCAACTATGGCTACACCTTC | CASSHRGLNYGYTF | TRBJ1-2 | once | TRBV28 | TRBD1
TGTGCCAGCAGTTACGCCTTGGGGGGCGGGGAGCTGTTTTTT | CASSYALGGGELFF | TRBJ2-2 | . | TRBV6-8 | .
TGCAGCGTTGCGGGGACGGTAAAGTCCTCTTTCTATGGCTACACCTTC | CSVAGTVKSSFYGYTF | TRBJ1-2 | . | TRBV29-1 | .
TGTGCCAGCAGCTTGGAGGGCAGGGGGAGGAATTCACCCCTCCACTTT | CASSLEGRGRNSPLHF | TRBJ1-6 | . | TRBV5-6 | TRBD1
TGTGCCAGCAGCTTAACCGTTAGCGGGGTTTACAATGAGCAGTTCTTC | CASSLTVSGVYNEQFF | TRBJ2-1 | . | TRBV11-3 | TRBD2
TGTGCCAGCAGTTTAAAGTATAACTATGGCTACACCTTC | CASSLKYNYGYTF | TRBJ1-2 | once | TRBV27 | .
TGTGCCAGCAGTGACCCACGGGTTGAGACCCAGTACTTC | CASSDPRVETQYF | TRBJ2-5 | . | TRBV28 | .
TGTGCCAGTAGTATGTCAGGGGGTGAGGCAGATACGCAGTATTTT | CASSMSGGEADTQYF | TRBJ2-3 | . | TRBV19 | TRBD1
TGTGCCAGCTCACCGGCTGGGCAGCGCCATAACGGGCCCCAGCATTTT | CASSPAGQRHNGPQHF | TRBJ1-5 | . | TRBV18 | .
TGTGCCAGCAGCCAATCCCTAGGACAGGGACGGGGCGAGCAGTACTTC | CASSQSLGQGRGEQYF | TRBJ2-7 | . | TRBV4-2 | TRBD1
TGTGCCAGCAGTGAGGGTAGGAACACTGAAGCTTTCTTT | CASSEGRNTEAFF | TRBJ1-1 | . | TRBV6-1 | .
TGTGCCAGCAGCCGTGGGACAGTGAATCAGCCCCAGCATTTT | CASSRGTVNQPQHF | TRBJ1-5 | . | TRBV7-2 | TRBD1
TGTGCCAGTAGTATACAGGGGGCCACCGGGGAGCTGTTTTTT | CASSIQGATGELFF | TRBJ2-2 | . | TRBV19 | TRBD1
TGTGCCAGCAGCCAAGTTCGAAGTTCGGCAGTAGTCAATGAAAAACTGTTTTTT | CASSQVRSSAVVNEKLFF | TRBJ1-4 | . | TRBV14 | .
TGTGCCAGCAGCTTAGCGGGAGGGGGTGATGAGCAGTTCTTC | CASSLAGGGDEQFF | TRBJ2-1 | . | TRBV13 | TRBD2
TGTGCCAGCAAGCGGACCGCCGGGATTAATCAGCCCCAGCATTTT | CASKRTAGINQPQHF | TRBJ1-5 | once | TRBV27 | .
TGTGCCAGCTCAGCGGGACAGCTCTTAGGCTACACCTTC | CASSAGQLLGYTF | TRBJ1-2 | . | TRBV18 | TRBD1
TGTGCCAGCAGTTTTCCCGGGTCAAGCTCCTACAATGAGCAGTTCTTC | CASSFPGSSSYNEQFF | TRBJ2-1 | . | TRBV28 | .
TGTGCTAGCAGTCTAGTGAGTCAGGGACAGGGATGGACCTACGACTATGGCTACACCTTC | CASSLVSQGQGWTYDYGYTF | TRBJ1-2 | few | TRBV7-7 | TRBD1
TGTGCCAGCAGCTTAATTTGGACTACTAAAGAGACCCAGTACTTC | CASSLIWTTKETQYF | TRBJ2-5 | . | TRBV7-8 | .
TGTGCCAGCAGCGCTACGGGCCGGGACGACTATGGCTACACCTTC | CASSATGRDDYGYTF | TRBJ1-2 | . | TRBV5-4 | .
TGTGCCAGCATCCCCAATTTGGGCCGAGCCAAAAACATTCAGTACTTC | CASIPNLGRAKNIQYF | TRBJ2-4 | few | TRBV28 | .
TGTGCCAGCAGCTCCCCCTCCGGACTGGTCCCGGAGAGGCAGTACTTC | CASSSPSGLVPERQYF | TRBJ2-7 | . | TRBV28 | .
TGTGCCAGCAGCCAAGGGGACAGCTCCTACGAGCAGTACTTC | CASSQGDSSYEQYF | TRBJ2-7 | . | TRBV4-2 | TRBD1
TGTGCCAGTAGTATAGTCCCCCCCGGGAGTCGGGCAGATACGCAGTATTTT | CASSIVPPGSRADTQYF | TRBJ2-3 | . | TRBV19 | .
TGCAGTGCTACGTTTTATGAGCAGTTCTTC | CSATFYEQFF | TRBJ2-1 | . | TRBV20-1 | .
TGTGCCAGCAGTGAACGGGGCCGACAGGAGGGGTATAATTCACCCCTCCACTTT | CASSERGRQEGYNSPLHF | TRBJ1-6 | . | TRBV2 | .
TGTGCCAGCAGTTACTTTTCTGATAGGGGGGACAATGAGCAGTTCTTC | CASSYFSDRGDNEQFF | TRBJ2-1 | . | TRBV6-5 | .
TGTGCCAGCAGCTTGGACGGGGGTCCGAGCTCCTACGAGCAGTACTTC | CASSLDGGPSSYEQYF | TRBJ2-7 | . | TRBV7-2 | .
TGTGCCAGCTCAACCAACAGGAACTATGGCTACACCTTC | CASSTNRNYGYTF | TRBJ1-2 | . | TRBV18 | .
TGTGCCGGCTGGGTAGAAGGGACTGGAAACACCATATATTTT | CAGWVEGTGNTIYF | TRBJ1-3 | . | TRBV30 | .